The clone carrying this T cell receptor beta chain showed up just a few times. The data originate from a study of sequential checkpoint blockade in melanoma. Study background: Both treatment sequences were followed by maintenance nivolumab.

TCRdb's copy holds only in-frame clones and misses some; the assay was immunoSEQ multiplex PCR. In the table there are under 20,000 clones, around four fifths of which are singletons. Treatment indicated: randomized to nivolumab then ipilimumab (arm A) or the reverse (arm B). CDR1 is SGHDN and CDR2 is FVKESK in the germline V gene. The CDR3 sequence is 14 residues long. The trim removed 3 bases at V and 2 bases at J, leaving 1 base unmatched. The genes are TRBV14 and TRBJ1-2; 9 bases are shared with TRBD1. The sequencing used CD8+ T cells sorted from blood (inferred from file names), collected from a patient given nivolumab and ipilimumab in sequence. The TCR was taken from a human donor with melanoma. CDR3 DNA: TGTGCCAGCAGCCATGACAGGGGGAACTATGGCTACACCTTC. This encodes CASSHDRGNYGYTF.